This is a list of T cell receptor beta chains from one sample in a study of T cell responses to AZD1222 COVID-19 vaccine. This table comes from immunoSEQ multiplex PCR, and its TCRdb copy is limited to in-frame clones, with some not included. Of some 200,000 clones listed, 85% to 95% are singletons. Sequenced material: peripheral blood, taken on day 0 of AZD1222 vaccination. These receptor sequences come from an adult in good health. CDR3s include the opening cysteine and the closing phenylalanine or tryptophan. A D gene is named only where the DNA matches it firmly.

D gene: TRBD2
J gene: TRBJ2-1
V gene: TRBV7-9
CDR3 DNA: TGTGCCAGCAGCAACCGGGACTACCGCTACAATGAGCAGTTCTTC
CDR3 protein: CASSNRDYRYNEQFF

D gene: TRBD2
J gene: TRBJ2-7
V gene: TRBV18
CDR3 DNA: TGTGCCAGCTCCTCTAGCGGGGATCACTACGAGCAGTACTTC
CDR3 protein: CASSSSGDHYEQYF

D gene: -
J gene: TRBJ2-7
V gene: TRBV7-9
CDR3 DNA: TGTGCCAGCAGCCCCAGCTCCTACGAGCAGTACTTC
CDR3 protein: CASSPSSYEQYF

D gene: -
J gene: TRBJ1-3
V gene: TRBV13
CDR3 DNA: TGTGCCAGCAGCTTAAAGCGGGCCAACTCTGGAAACACCATATATTTT
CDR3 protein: CASSLKRANSGNTIYF

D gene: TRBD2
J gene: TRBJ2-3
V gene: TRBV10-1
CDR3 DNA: TGCGCCAGCAGTGAGTCAAGACGGGCGGGGGGGCAAACAGATACGCAGTATTTT
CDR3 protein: CASSESRRAGGQTDTQYF

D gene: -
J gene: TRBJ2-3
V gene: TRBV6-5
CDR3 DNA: TGTGCCAGCAGCCGAGGACCGCGCACAGATACGCAGTATTTT
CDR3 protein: CASSRGPRTDTQYF

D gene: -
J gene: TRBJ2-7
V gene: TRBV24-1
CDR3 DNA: TGTGCCACCGTAAACCCCTACGAGCAGTACTTC
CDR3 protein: CATVNPYEQYF

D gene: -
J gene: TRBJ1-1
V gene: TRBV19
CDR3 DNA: TGTGCCAGTAGGATACCGAGACAGGCTCGGACTGAAGCTTTCTTT
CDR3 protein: CASRIPRQARTEAFF

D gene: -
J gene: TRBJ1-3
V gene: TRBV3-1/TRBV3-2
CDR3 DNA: TGTGCCAGCAGCCAGGAGGTACGGGCTGGAAACACCATATATTTT
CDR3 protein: CASSQEVRAGNTIYF

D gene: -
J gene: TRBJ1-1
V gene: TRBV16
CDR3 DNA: TGTGCCAGCAGCCAATCGGCCGGCGGAACTGAAGCTTTCTTT
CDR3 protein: CASSQSAGGTEAFF

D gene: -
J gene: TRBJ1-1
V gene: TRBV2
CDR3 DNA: TGTGCCAGCAGTGACTCCGGGGTAAGAAACACTGAAGCTTTCTTT
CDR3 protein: CASSDSGVRNTEAFF

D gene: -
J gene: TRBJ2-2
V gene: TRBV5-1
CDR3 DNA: TGCGCCAGCATGGGAAGCGGAACGAACACCGGGGAGCTGTTTTTT
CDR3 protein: CASMGSGTNTGELFF

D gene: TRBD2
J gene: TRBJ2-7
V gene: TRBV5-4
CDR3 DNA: TGTGCCAGCAGCTTGGGACTAGCTGGGGACGAGCAGTACTTC
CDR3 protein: CASSLGLAGDEQYF

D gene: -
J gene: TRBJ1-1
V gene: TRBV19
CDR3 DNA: TGTGCCAGTAGTATACCGGGACACCCGACTTCCATTGAAGCTTTCTTT
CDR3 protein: CASSIPGHPTSIEAFF

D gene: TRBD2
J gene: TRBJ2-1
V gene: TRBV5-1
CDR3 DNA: TGCGCCAGCAGCTCCGGGACTAGCGGGCGCAATGAGCAGTTCTTC
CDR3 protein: CASSSGTSGRNEQFF